This TCR beta chain comes out of a study of shared clonotypes between healthy human individuals. Study at large: The study enrolled two women and a few men aged 18 to 49. Per donor, CD8 memory used one plate, CD8 naive used two, CD4 memory used three and CD4 naive used three.

Profiling relied on immunoSEQ multiplex PCR, and the TCRdb table lists in-frame clones only, not all of them. Here the sample spans a few million clones, roughly nine tenths being singletons. This CDR3 region has 13 residues. Germline CDR1 WNHNN, CDR2 SYGVQD (reference sequence). Trimming stripped 2 bases from V and 5 bases from J, with 7 bases between. The study drew its donors from healthy HIV-negative adults without recent acute infections or vaccinations. About this clone: Its target is unknown. Other DNA sequences from this sample encode an identical CDR3 as well.

Study outcomes and limitations: The diversity represented, both genetic and in exposure history, was limited by few donors.

The chain carries TRBV10-1 and TRBJ2-1; a possible D gene is TRBD2 (6 bases). The source of this sequence is a man aged 18 to 29 in good health. Source material: naive CD4+ T cells sorted from blood. Subset described: CD45RA+ positively selected. The CDR3 nucleotides read TGCGCCAGCAGTGAGGGGGGGAACAATGAGCAGTTCTTC. As protein: CASSEGGNNEQFF.